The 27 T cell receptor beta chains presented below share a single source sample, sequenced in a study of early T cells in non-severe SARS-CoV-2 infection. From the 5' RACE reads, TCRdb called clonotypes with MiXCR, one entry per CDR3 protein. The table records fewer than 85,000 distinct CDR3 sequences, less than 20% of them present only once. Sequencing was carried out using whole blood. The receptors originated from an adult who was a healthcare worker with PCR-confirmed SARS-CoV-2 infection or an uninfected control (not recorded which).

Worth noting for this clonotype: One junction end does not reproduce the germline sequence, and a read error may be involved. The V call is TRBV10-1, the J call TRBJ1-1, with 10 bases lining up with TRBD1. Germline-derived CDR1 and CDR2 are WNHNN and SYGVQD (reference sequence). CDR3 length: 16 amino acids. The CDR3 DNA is TGCGCCAGCAGTGACAAAGCGGGACAGGGGAACCCTGAAGCTTTCTTT. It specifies CASSDKAGQGNPEAFF.

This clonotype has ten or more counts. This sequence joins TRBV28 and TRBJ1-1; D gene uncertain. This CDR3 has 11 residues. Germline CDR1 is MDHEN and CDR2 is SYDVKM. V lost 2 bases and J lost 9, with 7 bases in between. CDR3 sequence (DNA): TGTGCCAGCAGTTTAACAGAAAAAGCTTTCTTT. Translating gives CASSLTEKAFF.

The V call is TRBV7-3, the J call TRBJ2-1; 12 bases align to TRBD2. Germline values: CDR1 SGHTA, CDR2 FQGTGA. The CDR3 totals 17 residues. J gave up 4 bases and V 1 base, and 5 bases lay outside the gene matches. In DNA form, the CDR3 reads TGTGCCAGCAGCTTAAAAGGTACTAGCGGGAGGTACAATGAGCAGTTCTTC. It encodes CASSLKGTSGRYNEQFF.

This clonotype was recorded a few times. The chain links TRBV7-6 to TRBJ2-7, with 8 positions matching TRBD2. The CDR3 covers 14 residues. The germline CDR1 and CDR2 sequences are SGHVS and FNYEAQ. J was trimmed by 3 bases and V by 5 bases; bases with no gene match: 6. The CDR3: CASSIWTSNYEQYF. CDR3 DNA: TGTGCCAGCAGCATATGGACTAGCAACTACGAGCAGTACTTC.

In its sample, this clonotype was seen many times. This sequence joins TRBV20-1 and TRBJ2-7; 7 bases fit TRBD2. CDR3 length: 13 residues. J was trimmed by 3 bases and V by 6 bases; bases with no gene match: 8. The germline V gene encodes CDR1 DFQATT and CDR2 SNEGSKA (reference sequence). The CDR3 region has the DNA TGCAGTGCAAACAGCGGGGTACACTACGAGCAGTACTTC. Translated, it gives CSANSGVHYEQYF.

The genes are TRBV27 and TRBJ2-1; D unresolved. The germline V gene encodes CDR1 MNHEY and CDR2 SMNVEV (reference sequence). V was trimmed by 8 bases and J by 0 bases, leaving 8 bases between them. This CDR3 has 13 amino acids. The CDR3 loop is CASARFSYNEQFF. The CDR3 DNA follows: TGTGCCAGCGCACGATTCTCCTACAATGAGCAGTTCTTC.

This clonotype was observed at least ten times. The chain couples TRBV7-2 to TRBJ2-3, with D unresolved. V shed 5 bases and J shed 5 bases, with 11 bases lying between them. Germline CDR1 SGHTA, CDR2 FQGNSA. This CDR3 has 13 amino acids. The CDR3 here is CASSPEQQDTQYF. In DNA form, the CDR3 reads TGTGCCAGCAGCCCAGAACAGCAAGATACGCAGTATTTT.

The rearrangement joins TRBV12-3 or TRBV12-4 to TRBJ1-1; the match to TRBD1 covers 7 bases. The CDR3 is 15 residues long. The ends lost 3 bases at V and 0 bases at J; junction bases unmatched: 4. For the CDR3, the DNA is TGTGCCAGCAGTTTTGGCCAGGGGGTGAACACTGAAGCTTTCTTT. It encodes CASSFGQGVNTEAFF.

The CDR3 here is CASSLIRQALYSNQPQHF. The CDR3 coding sequence is TGTGCCAGCAGCTTAATCCGACAGGCGCTTTATAGCAATCAGCCCCAGCATTTT. The chain uses TRBV11-2 and TRBJ1-5; possible D gene TRBD1, 6 bases. The V and J ends lost 2 bases and 0 bases respectively, with 17 bases between them. Germline CDR1 is SGHAT and CDR2 is FQNNGV. This CDR3 has 18 amino acids.

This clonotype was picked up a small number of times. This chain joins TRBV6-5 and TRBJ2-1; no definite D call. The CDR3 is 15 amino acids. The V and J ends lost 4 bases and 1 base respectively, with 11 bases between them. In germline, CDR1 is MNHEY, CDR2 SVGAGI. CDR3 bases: TGTGCCAGCAGTTCCTTTAAGGTGTCCTACAATGAGCAGTTCTTC. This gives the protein CASSSFKVSYNEQFF.

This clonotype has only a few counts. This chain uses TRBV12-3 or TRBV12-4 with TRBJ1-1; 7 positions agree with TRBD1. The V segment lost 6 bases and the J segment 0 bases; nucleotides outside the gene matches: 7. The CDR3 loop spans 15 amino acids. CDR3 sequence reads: CASSPTGTVNTEAFF. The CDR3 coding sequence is TGTGCCAGCAGCCCGACGGGGACAGTGAACACTGAAGCTTTCTTT.

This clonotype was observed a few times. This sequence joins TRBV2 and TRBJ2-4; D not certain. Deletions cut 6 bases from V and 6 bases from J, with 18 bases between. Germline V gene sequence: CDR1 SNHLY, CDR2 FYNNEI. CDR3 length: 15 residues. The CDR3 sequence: CASRGLAILGNIQYF. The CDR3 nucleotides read TGTGCCAGCAGAGGGCTCGCTATCTTGGGAAACATTCAGTACTTC.

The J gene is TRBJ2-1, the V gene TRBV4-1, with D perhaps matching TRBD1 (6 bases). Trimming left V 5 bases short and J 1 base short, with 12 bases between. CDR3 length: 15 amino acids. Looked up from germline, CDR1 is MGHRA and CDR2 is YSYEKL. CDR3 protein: CASSTDRYSYNEQFF. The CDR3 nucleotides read TGCGCCAGCAGCACTGACAGGTATTCCTACAATGAGCAGTTCTTC.

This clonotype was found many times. The CDR3 nucleotides are TGCAGTGCCCCTCGGCCGGCGGAAGCTTTCTTT. It translates to CSAPRPAEAFF. The gene calls are TRBV20-1 and TRBJ1-1; D ambiguous. The CDR3 is 11 amino acids. The ends were cut back, 6 bases at V and 8 bases at J, with 13 bases in the middle. Germline values: CDR1 DFQATT, CDR2 SNEGSKA (reference sequence).

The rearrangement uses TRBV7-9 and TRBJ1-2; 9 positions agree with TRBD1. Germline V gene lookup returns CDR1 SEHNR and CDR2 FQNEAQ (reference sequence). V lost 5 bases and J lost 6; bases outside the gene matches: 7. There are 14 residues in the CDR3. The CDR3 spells CASSPPTGGNGYTF. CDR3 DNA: TGTGCCAGCAGCCCGCCGACAGGGGGAAATGGCTACACCTTC.

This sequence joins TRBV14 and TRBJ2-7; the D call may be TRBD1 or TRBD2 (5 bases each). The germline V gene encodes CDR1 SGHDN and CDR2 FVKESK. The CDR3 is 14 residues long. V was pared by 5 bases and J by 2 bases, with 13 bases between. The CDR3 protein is CASSVRRGAYEQYF. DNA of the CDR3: TGTGCCAGCAGCGTAAGAAGGGGAGCCTACGAGCAGTACTTC.

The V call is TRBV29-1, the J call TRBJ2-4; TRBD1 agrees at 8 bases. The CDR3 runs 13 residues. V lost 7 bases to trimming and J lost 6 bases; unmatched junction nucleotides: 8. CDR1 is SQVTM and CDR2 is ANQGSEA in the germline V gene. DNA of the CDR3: TGCAGCGCTCGAGAAGGGACAGGAAACATTCAGTACTTC. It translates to CSAREGTGNIQYF.

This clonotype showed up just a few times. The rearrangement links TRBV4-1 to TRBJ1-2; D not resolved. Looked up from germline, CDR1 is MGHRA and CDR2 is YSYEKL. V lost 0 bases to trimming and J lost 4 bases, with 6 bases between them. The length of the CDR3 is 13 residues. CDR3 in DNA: TGCGCCAGCAGCCAAGACAGACTCTATGGCTACACCTTC. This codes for CASSQDRLYGYTF.

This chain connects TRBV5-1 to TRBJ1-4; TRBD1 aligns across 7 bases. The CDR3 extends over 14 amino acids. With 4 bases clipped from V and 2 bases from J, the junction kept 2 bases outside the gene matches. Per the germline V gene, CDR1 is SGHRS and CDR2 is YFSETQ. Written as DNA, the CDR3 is TGCGCCAGCAGCGTGGGACAGACTAATGAAAAACTGTTTTTT. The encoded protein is CASSVGQTNEKLFF.

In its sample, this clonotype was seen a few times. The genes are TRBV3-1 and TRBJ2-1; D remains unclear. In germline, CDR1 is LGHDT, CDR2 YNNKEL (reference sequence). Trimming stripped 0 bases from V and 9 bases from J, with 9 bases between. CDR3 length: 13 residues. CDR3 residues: CASSQDLTGEQFF. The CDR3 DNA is TGTGCCAGCAGCCAAGATCTAACCGGTGAGCAGTTCTTC.

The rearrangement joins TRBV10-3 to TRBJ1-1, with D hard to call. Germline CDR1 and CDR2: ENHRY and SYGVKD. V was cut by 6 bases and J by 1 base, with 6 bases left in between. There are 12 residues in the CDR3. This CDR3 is CAIRGANTEAFF. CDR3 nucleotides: TGTGCCATCAGGGGCGCGAACACTGAAGCTTTCTTT.

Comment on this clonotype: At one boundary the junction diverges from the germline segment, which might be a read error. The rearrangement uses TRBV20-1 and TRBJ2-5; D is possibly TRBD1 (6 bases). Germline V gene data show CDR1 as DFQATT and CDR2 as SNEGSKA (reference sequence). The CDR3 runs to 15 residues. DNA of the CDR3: TGCAGTGCTGGAGATCCGACAGGCCCACTCCGGGCCCAGTACTTC. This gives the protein CSAGDPTGPLRAQYF.

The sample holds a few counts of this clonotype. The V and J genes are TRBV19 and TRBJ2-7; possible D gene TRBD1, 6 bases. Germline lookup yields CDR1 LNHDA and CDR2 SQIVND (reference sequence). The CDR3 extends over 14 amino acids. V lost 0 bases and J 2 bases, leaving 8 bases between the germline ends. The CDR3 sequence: CASSIEGGPYEQYF. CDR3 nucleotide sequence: TGTGCCAGTAGTATAGAAGGGGGACCCTACGAGCAGTACTTC. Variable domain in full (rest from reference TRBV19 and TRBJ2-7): DGGITQSPKYLFRKEGQNVTLSCEQNLNHDAMYWYRQDPGQGLRLIYYSQIVNDFQKGDIAEGYSVSREKKESFPLTVTSAQKNPTAFYLCASSIEGGPYEQYFGPGTRLTVT.

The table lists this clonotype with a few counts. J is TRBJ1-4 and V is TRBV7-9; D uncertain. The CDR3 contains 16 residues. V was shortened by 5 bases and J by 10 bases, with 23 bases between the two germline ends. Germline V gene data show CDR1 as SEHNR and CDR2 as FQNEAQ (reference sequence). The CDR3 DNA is TGTGCCAGCAGCCCCCGTTCGGGCGCATCCGTCGGAAAACTGTTTTTT. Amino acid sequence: CASSPRSGASVGKLFF.

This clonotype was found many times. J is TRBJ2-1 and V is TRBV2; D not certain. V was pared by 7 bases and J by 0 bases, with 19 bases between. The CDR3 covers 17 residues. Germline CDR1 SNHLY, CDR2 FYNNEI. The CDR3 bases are TGTGCCAGCACCTCAGTCGGGCAACCGAGCTCCTACAATGAGCAGTTCTTC. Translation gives CASTSVGQPSSYNEQFF.

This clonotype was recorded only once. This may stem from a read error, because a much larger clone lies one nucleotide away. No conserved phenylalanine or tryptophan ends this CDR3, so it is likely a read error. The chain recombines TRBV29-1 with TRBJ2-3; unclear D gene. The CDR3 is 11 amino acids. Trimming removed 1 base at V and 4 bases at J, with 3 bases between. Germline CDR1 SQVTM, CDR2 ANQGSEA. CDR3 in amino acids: CSVEVPDTQYV. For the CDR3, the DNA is TGCAGCGTTGAAGTTCCAGATACGCAGTATGTT.

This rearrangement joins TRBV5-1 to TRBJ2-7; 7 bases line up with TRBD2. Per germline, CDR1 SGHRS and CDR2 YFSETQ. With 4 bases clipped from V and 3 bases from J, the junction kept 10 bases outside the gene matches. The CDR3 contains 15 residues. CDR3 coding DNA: TGCGCCAGCAGCCCAGATGGACTAGTCCTCTACGAGCAGTACTTC. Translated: CASSPDGLVLYEQYF.